The T cell receptor beta chain described here comes from a study of post-analysis software for immune sequencing data. Study-wide background: Relapsing-remitting, secondary progressive and progressive-relapsing forms of multiple sclerosis all featured among disease courses.

V was clipped by 3 bases and J by 2 bases; unmatched bases: 6. The CDR3 covers 16 residues. On this clonotype: Its antigen is currently unknown.

TCR beta cDNA libraries included unique molecular identifiers. TCRdb independently ran MiXCR on the PCR reads; one entry per CDR3 protein. The sample lists 700,000 to 900,000 distinct CDR3 sequences, around 46% occurring once. Notes on the study in general: A few TRBV segments were significantly more frequent in patients than in controls. TRBV5-6, TRBV5-1 and TRBV20-1 were among these segments.

Sequenced material: blood. The V gene is TRBV12-3 or TRBV12-4, the J gene TRBJ2-7, with TRBD2 matching over 11 bases. This clonotype was obtained from a girl between 10 and 17 years old with multiple sclerosis. CDR3 sequence (DNA): TGTGCCAGCAGTTTCCACTTAGCGGGAGGGACCTACGAGCAGTACTTC. This codes for CASSFHLAGGTYEQYF.